Described below is a single T cell receptor (beta chain) sequence and its context. Its cognate antigen is unknown. One end of the junction does not line up with germline, which may come from a read error. This sample is drawn from a study of prognosis after radiotherapy for stage I lung cancer. Study conclusions and caveats: It was not determined whether the expanded TCR clones were tumor-specific.

From genomic DNA, two-round multiplex PCR was used to amplify TCR beta CDR3. Individual primers that were specific to each TRBV and TRBJ gene served in first-round PCR. One entry per CDR3 protein, called by TCRdb with MiXCR from the multiplex PCR reads. The sample holds 20,000 to 30,000 distinct CDR3 sequences, 30% to 45% seen once. The sequence derives from a donor over 45 with non-small cell lung cancer. The sequences come from PBMCs, collected before or after stereotactic body radiation therapy (not recorded which).

The CDR3 sequence is CACSRRASGSQETQYF. CDR3 nucleotide sequence: TGTGCCTGCAGCCGGAGGGCTAGCGGAAGCCAAGAGACCCAGTACTTC. The chain employs TRBV7-2 and TRBJ2-5, with 7 bases lining up with TRBD2. Germline lookup yields CDR1 SGHTA and CDR2 FQGNSA. This CDR3 has 16 amino acids.